This entry concerns a single TCR beta chain. The sample has other DNA sequences that encode this CDR3 too. V was clipped by 2 bases and J by 2 bases, with 10 bases between them. The CDR3 loop spans 15 amino acids. CDR1 is SGHAT and CDR2 is FQNNGV in the germline V gene. TCRdb keeps only in-frame clones here, not all; method: immunoSEQ multiplex PCR. The sample lists tens of thousands of clones, roughly 89% occurring once. This sample is part of a study of OX40 agonist ivuxolimab in advanced cancers. Specimen: CD4+ or CD8+ T cells sorted from blood, collected in a trial of the OX40 agonist ivuxolimab. This chain uses TRBV11-2 with TRBJ1-3; no clear D gene. The TCR sequence derives from an adult with an advanced solid tumor such as melanoma, head and neck, liver or kidney cancer. CDR3 region: CASSLNNAAGNTIYF. The CDR3 coding sequence is TGTGCCAGCAGCTTAAATAACGCGGCTGGAAACACCATATATTTT.